Below, one T cell receptor (beta chain) is given with its context. This receptor's antigen is unknown. One base away there is no much larger clone; base qualities are not given. TCRbeta CDR3 regions were amplified from genomic DNA using the immunoSEQ Assay, a bias-controlled multiplex PCR. As for how the authors treated the data: Nucleated cell counts per sample were estimated from amplification of reference gene primers within the assay. To quantify the absolute abundance of each unique TCRbeta CDR3 rearrangement, sequence reads were collapsed and filtered. For each sample, productive Simpson clonality was calculated as the square root of Simpson's diversity index across productive rearrangements. TCRdb mirrors the immuneACCESS table, restricted to in-frame sequences. Some clones are absent from its copies; in checked studies, under half trace to an unresolved V gene, and the reason for the others is unknown. From that table come the V and J calls and clone size; the DNA was used to work out D and trimming. This sample has 190,000 or so clones in its table, and roughly 90% of those were observed once. Together, the top ten hold approximately 8.1% of the sample.

In the prospective study, participants were about 18 to 95 years old, resided in fewer than 25 geographic areas of the United States, and were enrolled through a virtual design. In the prospective study, participants were assigned to cohorts based on the clinical history participants reported in a screening survey and a study questionnaire. Recovered participants in ImmuneRACE Cohort 3 were defined as having two consecutive negative NP/OP PCR tests, clearance from a healthcare professional, or resolution of symptoms. Mobile phlebotomists in the prospective study collected whole blood, serum and a nasopharyngeal or oropharyngeal swab from every participant. Additional blood draws and questionnaires over an approximately two-month period could optionally be provided by prospective study participants. Before DNA extraction, blood samples from the prospective study were shipped at room temperature or frozen.

These data originate in a study of blood T cell repertoires in COVID-19 (dated by TCRdb to about 2020). With regard to the full study: Collaborator samples came from the United States, Italy and Spain and covered acute and convalescent phases of COVID-19. The prospective study material was composed of cDNA or gDNA derived from T cells, B-cell-depleted T cells, or PBMCs. The dataset comprised deeply sampled blood TCRbeta repertoires from subjects exposed to, actively infected with, or recovered from COVID-19. The repertoires were released in a freely available public database meant as a resource for research on the immune response to SARS-CoV-2. The samples were drawn from two sources: the first 160 participants of the ongoing ImmuneRACE study, and some 1,300 subjects contributed by 6 global collaborators. Sample metadata almost always included a de-identified subject ID, COVID-19 status, age in years and sex. Where available, HLA class I and class II types were taken from metadata supplied by the sample provider and were not determined by assay-based typing. Beyond this particular receptor, the publication reports: The quantity of clinical and demographic metadata differed by source and by participant and was supplied without curation.

Via the germline V gene (reference sequence), CDR1 is GTSNPN and CDR2 SVGIG. Here V drops 5 bases and J drops 3 bases, and the junction holds 5 bases not matched to any gene. From the cysteine through the phenylalanine, the CDR3 covers 14 amino acids. Only the CDR3 portion is preserved as DNA: 42 bases, with reading frame beginning at the first base. The clonotype originates from a young woman who had recovered from COVID-19. Sequencing was performed on PBMCs or T cells enriched from blood (not recorded which). The receptor chain draws on TRBV30 and TRBJ2-7; TRBD2 lines up with 12 middle nucleotides. The DNA reads TGTGCCTGGGGGACTAGCGGGTCCTACTACGAGCAGTACTTC. It specifies CAWGTSGSYYEQYF.